The source of this T cell receptor (beta chain) is a study of cytomegalovirus exposure and HLA in healthy donors. As to this clone: Its antigen is unidentified.

The germline V gene has CDR1 SNHLY and CDR2 FYNNEI. V lost 2 bases, J lost 0 bases, and 10 bases lay in between. The CDR3 has 16 amino acids. Findings and limits, study-wide: It was 150 to 200 TCR beta chains that were listed as cytomegalovirus-associated. Analysis was carried out at a later point, and it linked a missense DCLRE1C variant to TCR beta V- and J-gene trimming.

The PCR was carried out with 60 Vbeta primers and 13 Jbeta primers. The repertoire was sequenced with immunoSEQ multiplex PCR; TCRdb's copy has only in-frame clones and lacks some. The sample data list under 200,000 clones. V is TRBV2 and J is TRBJ2-2, with TRBD2 as a possible D gene (6 bases). The TCR sequence derives from a man aged 30 to 45 in good health and CMV-seronegative. The sequencing input was PBMCs. The CDR3 loop is CASSEILATNTGELFF. DNA for the CDR3: TGTGCCAGCAGTGAAATCCTAGCGACGAACACCGGGGAGCTGTTTTTT.